These T cell receptor beta chains were read from a single sample in a study of CD8+CD57+ T cells in acquired aplastic anemia. TCRdb re-called the reads through MiXCR, storing one row per CDR3 protein. The sample contains around 200,000 distinct CDR3 sequences, roughly 65% of which appear only once. The sample consisted of sorted CD4+, CD8+, or CD8+CD57+ T cells (not recorded which) from PBMCs. The origin of the receptors is a human donor with aplastic anemia. CDR3s include the opening cysteine and the closing phenylalanine or tryptophan. Fields, in order: V gene, clone size, D gene, J gene, CDR3 DNA, CDR3 protein. A D gene is named only where the DNA matches it firmly. A row's size may be missing; if present it is once, few, many or a size class.

>TRBV2|many|NA|TRBJ1-2
TGTGCCAGCAGTGAAGCGCGGGAGATATTTTTCTATGGCTACACCTTC
CASSEAREIFFYGYTF
>TRBV20-1|NA|NA|TRBJ2-5
TGCAGTGCCTCGACAGGCCCAGAGACCCAGTACTTC
CSASTGPETQYF
>TRBV7-4|once|TRBD2|TRBJ2-1
TGTGCCAGCAGCTCCCTTCGGGGACTAGCGGGACAGGGGAGTTACAATGAGCAGTTCTTC
CASSSLRGLAGQGSYNEQFF
>TRBV2|many|NA|TRBJ2-1
TGTGCCAGCAGTATTGGTCTAGCCTACAATGAGCAGTTCTTC
CASSIGLAYNEQFF
>TRBV5-6|NA|NA|TRBJ1-1
TGTGCCAGCAGCTCCCGTCTTATGACGTACAGGGAAGCTTTCTTT
CASSSRLMTYREAFF
>TRBV7-8|NA|TRBD1|TRBJ1-4
TGTGCCAGCAGCTTAGCAGTATTGGGACAGGGGATGGAACTGTTTTTT
CASSLAVLGQGMELFF
>TRBV29-1|NA|NA|TRBJ2-4
TGCAGCGTTACAATACAGGGATTGGGTTTAAACATTCAGTACTTC
CSVTIQGLGLNIQYF
>TRBV6-6|many|NA|TRBJ1-6
TGTGCCAGCAGTAACCCCCAGGGAGAACTCCACTTT
CASSNPQGELHF
>TRBV15|NA|TRBD1|TRBJ2-2
TGTGCCACCAGCAGACCGGGACAGGGCACCGGGGAGCTGTTTTTT
CATSRPGQGTGELFF
>TRBV12-3/TRBV12-4|many|TRBD1|TRBJ2-3
TGTGCCAGCAGGGATACAGGGGAAACAGATACGCAGTATTTT
CASRDTGETDTQYF
>TRBV5-1|few|NA|TRBJ2-7
TGCGCCAGCAGCTCCCGACCGGACTACGAGCAGTACTTC
CASSSRPDYEQYF
>TRBV7-8|NA|TRBD1|TRBJ1-5
TGTGCCAGCAGCTTAGCCTGGGACAGGGAAAATCAGCCCCAGCATTTT
CASSLAWDRENQPQHF
>TRBV7-9|NA|NA|TRBJ2-2
TGTGCCAGCAGCCCAGGGATCGGGGAGCTGTTTTTT
CASSPGIGELFF
>TRBV9|many|NA|TRBJ2-7
TGTGCCAGCAGCGTAGCGGAGGGGGGGGCGTACTCCTACGAGCAGTACTTC
CASSVAEGGAYSYEQYF
>TRBV7-9|NA|NA|TRBJ1-5
TGTGCCAGCAGCGATGACAATCAGCCCCAGCATTTT
CASSDDNQPQHF
>TRBV6-1|few|NA|TRBJ2-2
TGTGCCAGCACGGGCACCGGGGAGCTGTTTTTT
CASTGTGELFF
>TRBV6-6|NA|NA|TRBJ2-1
TGTGCCACCACGACTAGTTTTGAGCAGTTCTTC
CATTTSFEQFF
>TRBV5-1|many|TRBD1|TRBJ1-1
TGCGCCAGCAGCTTGGGACAGGGGTTGAACACTGAAGCTTTCTTT
CASSLGQGLNTEAFF
>TRBV7-8|NA|NA|TRBJ1-5
TGTGCCAGCGGGGTGGGGCAGGGTTTGTTCCAGCCCCAGCATTTT
CASGVGQGLFQPQHF
>TRBV10-3|NA|NA|TRBJ2-3
TGTGCCATCAGTGTGGACCGGGGCGTTAGCACAGATACGCAGTATTTT
CAISVDRGVSTDTQYF
>TRBV24-1|NA|NA|TRBJ2-6
TGTGCCACCAGTGATTTTACAGGGCCCGGGGCCAACGTCCTGACTTTC
CATSDFTGPGANVLTF
>TRBV2|many|TRBD2|TRBJ2-1
TGTGCCAGCACCCGAAGCGGGGGGGCGAATGAGCAGTTCTTC
CASTRSGGANEQFF
>TRBV10-3|NA|NA|TRBJ2-7
TGTGCCATCAGTGAGTCGCCGAGATACGACGAGCAGTACTTC
CAISESPRYDEQYF
>TRBV7-2|NA|NA|TRBJ1-2
TGTGCCAGCAGCCCTAGTGCCCGGACACCACCTAACTATGGCTACACCTTC
CASSPSARTPPNYGYTF
>TRBV7-2|few|NA|TRBJ1-1
TGTGCCAGCAGCCAAGAAGTGGCTGAAGCTTTCTTT
CASSQEVAEAFF
>TRBV9|few|TRBD1|TRBJ2-5
TGTGCCAGCAGCTTAGGGACAGGGATAAAGACCCAGTACTTC
CASSLGTGIKTQYF
>TRBV7-6|few|TRBD1|TRBJ1-2
TGTGCCAGCAGGGGACAGGCCAACTATGGCTACACCTTC
CASRGQANYGYTF
>TRBV7-2|NA|NA|TRBJ2-7
TGTGCCAGCAGTCGCACGGGCGAGCAGTACTTC
CASSRTGEQYF
>TRBV9|NA|NA|TRBJ1-1
TGTGCCAGCAGCGTAGTTGTGTCGGCCACTGAAGCTTTCTTT
CASSVVVSATEAFF
>TRBV19|once|NA|TRBJ1-1
TGTGCCAGTAGTATCCTGATGAACACTGAAGCTTTCTTT
CASSILMNTEAFF
>TRBV10-3|NA|NA|TRBJ2-6
TGTGCCATCCCCTCAGAGGGAGGCCCGCCCCTCTCTGGGGCCAACGTCCTGACTTTC
CAIPSEGGPPLSGANVLTF
>TRBV5-1|few|NA|TRBJ2-1
TGCGCCAGCAGCTTAAACTACAATGAGCAGTTCTTC
CASSLNYNEQFF
>TRBV7-9|NA|NA|TRBJ2-4
TGTGCCAGCGAAGACGGGCCGGAATTAGCCAAAAACATTCAGTACTTC
CASEDGPELAKNIQYF
>TRBV7-9|NA|NA|TRBJ1-1
TGTGCCAGCAGCTTGACAAGCATGAACACTGAAGCTTTCTTT
CASSLTSMNTEAFF
>TRBV19|NA|NA|TRBJ1-5
TGTGCCAGTAGGGTCTTGTATAGCAATCAGCCCCAGCATTTT
CASRVLYSNQPQHF
>TRBV7-3|NA|NA|TRBJ1-1
TGTGCCAGCAGCTTATCGGGGGCTATGAACACTGAAGCTTTCTTT
CASSLSGAMNTEAFF
>TRBV14|few|TRBD1|TRBJ2-1
TGTGCCAGCAGCTCACAGGGGGGCAATGAGCAGTCCTTC
CASSSQGGNEQSF
>TRBV24-1|NA|NA|TRBJ2-5
TGTGCCACCAGTGAGGCCGACCAAGAGACCCAGTACTTC
CATSEADQETQYF
>TRBV7-9|once|NA|TRBJ2-7
TGTGCCAGCAGCCTCGGTGAAGAGCAGTACTTC
CASSLGEEQYF
>TRBV11-2|many|NA|TRBJ2-7
TGTGCCAGCAGCTTATCAGACGAGCAGTACTTC
CASSLSDEQYF
>TRBV9|once|NA|TRBJ1-1
TGTGCCAGCAGCGGCAAGGACCACACTGAAGCTTTCTTT
CASSGKDHTEAFF
>TRBV7-9|NA|TRBD1|TRBJ2-2
TGTGCCAGCAGCTTAGCCCACAGGGGGCGATCCGGGGAGCTGTTTTTT
CASSLAHRGRSGELFF
>TRBV19|NA|NA|TRBJ2-7
TGTGCCAGTAGTGAGAGAGGCGGGTTATCCTACGAGCAGTACTTC
CASSERGGLSYEQYF
>TRBV19|NA|NA|TRBJ1-5
TGTGCCAGTAGTCCGAACCAGGGTATGGGCAATCAGCCCCAGCATTTT
CASSPNQGMGNQPQHF
>TRBV24-1|once|NA|TRBJ1-5
TGTGCCACCAGCAGCAACAGGGAGGGGTCCGTACAGCCCCAGCATTTT
CATSSNREGSVQPQHF
>TRBV7-6|once|TRBD2|TRBJ2-1
TGTGCCAGCAGCTTAGCTCGAGGGCTAGCGGGATACCATGAGCAGTTCTTC
CASSLARGLAGYHEQFF